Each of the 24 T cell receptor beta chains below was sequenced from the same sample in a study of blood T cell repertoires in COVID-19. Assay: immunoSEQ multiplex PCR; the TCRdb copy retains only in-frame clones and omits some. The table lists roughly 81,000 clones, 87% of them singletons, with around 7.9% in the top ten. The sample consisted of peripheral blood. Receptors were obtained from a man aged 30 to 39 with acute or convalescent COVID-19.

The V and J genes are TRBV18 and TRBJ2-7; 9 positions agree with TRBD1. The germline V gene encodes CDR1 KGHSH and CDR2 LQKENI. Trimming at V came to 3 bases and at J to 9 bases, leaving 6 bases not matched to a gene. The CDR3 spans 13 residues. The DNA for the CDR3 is TGTGCCAGCTCACCGGGACAGGGCGGAGGGCAGTACTTC. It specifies CASSPGQGGGQYF.

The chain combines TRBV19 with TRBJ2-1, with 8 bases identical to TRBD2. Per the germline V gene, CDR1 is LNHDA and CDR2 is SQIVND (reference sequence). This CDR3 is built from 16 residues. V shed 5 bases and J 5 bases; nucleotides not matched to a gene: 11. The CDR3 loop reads CASSAPETSVHNEQFF. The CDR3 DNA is TGTGCCAGTAGTGCCCCCGAGACTAGCGTACACAATGAGCAGTTCTTC.

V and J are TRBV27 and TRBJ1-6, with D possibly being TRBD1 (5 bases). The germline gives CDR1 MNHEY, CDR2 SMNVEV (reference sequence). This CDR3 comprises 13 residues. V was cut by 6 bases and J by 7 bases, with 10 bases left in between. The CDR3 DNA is TGTGCCAGCAGGGACACCAGCAATTCACCCCTCCACTTT. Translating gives CASRDTSNSPLHF.

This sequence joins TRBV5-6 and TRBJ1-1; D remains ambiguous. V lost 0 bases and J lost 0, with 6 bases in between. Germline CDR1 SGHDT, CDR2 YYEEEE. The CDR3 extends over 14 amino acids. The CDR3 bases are TGTGCCAGCAGCTTGGTATCCCTGAACACTGAAGCTTTCTTT. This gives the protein CASSLVSLNTEAFF.

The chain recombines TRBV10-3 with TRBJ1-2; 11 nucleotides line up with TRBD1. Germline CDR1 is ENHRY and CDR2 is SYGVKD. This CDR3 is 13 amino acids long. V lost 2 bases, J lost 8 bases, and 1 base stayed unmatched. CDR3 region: CAISEGTGGGYTF. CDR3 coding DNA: TGTGCCATCAGTGAGGGGACAGGGGGAGGCTACACCTTC.

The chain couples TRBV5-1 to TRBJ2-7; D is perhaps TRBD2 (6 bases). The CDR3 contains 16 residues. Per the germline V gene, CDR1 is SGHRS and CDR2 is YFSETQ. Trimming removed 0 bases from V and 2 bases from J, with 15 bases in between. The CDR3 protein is CASSLAPGTGAYEQYF. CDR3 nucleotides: TGCGCCAGCAGCTTGGCCCCCGGGACGGGGGCCTACGAGCAGTACTTC.

CDR3: CAINSGTTNEKLFF. The CDR3 DNA reads TGTGCCATCAACTCAGGGACAACTAATGAAAAACTGTTTTTT. The J gene is TRBJ1-4, the V gene TRBV10-3, with D perhaps matching TRBD1 (5 bases). Trimming took 7 bases from V and 0 from J, leaving 9 bases between them. The CDR3 consists of 14 residues. CDR1 is ENHRY, CDR2 SYGVKD, per germline.

The CDR3 reads CASSQDIGVGQFF. The CDR3 region has the DNA TGTGCCAGCAGCCAAGATATCGGAGTTGGGCAGTTCTTC. The chain is built from TRBV3-1 (or the pseudogene TRBV3-2) and TRBJ2-1; D gene ambiguous. Germline assignment: CDR1 LGHDT and CDR2 YNNKEL (reference sequence). V gave up 0 bases and J gave up 12 bases, with 12 bases separating them. CDR3 size: 13 residues.

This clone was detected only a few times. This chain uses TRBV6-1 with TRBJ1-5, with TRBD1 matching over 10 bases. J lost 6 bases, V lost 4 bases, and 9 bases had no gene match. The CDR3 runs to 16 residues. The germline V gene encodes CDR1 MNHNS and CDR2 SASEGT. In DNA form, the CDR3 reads TGTGCCAGCAGTGCCAAGGACAGGGGGTATGGTCAGCCCCAGCATTTT. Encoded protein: CASSAKDRGYGQPQHF.

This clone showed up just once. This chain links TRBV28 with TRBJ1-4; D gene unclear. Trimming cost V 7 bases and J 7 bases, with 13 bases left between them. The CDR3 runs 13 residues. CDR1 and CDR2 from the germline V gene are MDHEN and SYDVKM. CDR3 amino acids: CASTYIGGEKLFF. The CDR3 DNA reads TGTGCCAGCACGTACATCGGAGGTGAAAAACTGTTTTTT.

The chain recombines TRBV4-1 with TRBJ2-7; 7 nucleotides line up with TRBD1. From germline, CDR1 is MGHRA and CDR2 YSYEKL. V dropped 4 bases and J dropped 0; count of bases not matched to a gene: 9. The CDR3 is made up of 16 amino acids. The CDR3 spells CASSPLPQGRSYEQYF. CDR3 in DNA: TGCGCCAGCAGCCCCCTACCACAGGGGCGCTCCTACGAGCAGTACTTC.

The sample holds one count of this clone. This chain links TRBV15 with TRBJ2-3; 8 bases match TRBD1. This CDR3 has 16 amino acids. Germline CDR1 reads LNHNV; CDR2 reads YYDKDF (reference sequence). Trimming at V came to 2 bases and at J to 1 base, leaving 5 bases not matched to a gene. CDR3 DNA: TGTGCCACCAGCAGATCCGGGACAGGCCGCACAGATACGCAGTATTTT. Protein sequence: CATSRSGTGRTDTQYF.

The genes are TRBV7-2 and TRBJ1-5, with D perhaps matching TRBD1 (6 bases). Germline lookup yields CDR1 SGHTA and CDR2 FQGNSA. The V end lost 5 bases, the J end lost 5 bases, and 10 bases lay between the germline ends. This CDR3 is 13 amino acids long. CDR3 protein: CASSLPGDQPQHF. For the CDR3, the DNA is TGTGCCAGCAGCCTCCCAGGGGATCAGCCCCAGCATTTT.

This CDR3 is CASRPRGGTDTQYF. CDR3 DNA: TGTGCCAGCAGGCCTCGGGGAGGGACAGATACGCAGTATTTT. The chain couples TRBV28 to TRBJ2-3; 7 bases map to TRBD2. Trimming at V came to 6 bases and at J to 3 bases, leaving 6 bases not matched to a gene. This CDR3 has 14 residues. The germline V gene encodes CDR1 MDHEN and CDR2 SYDVKM.

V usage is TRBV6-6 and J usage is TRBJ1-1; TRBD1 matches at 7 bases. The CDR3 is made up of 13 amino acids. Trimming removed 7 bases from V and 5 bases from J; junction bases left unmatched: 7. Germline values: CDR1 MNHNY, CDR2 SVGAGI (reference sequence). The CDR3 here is CASTDREYTEAFF. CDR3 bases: TGTGCCAGCACCGACAGGGAGTATACTGAAGCTTTCTTT.

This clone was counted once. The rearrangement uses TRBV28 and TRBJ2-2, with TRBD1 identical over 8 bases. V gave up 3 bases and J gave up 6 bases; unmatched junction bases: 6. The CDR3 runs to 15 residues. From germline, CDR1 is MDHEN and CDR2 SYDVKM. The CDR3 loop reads CASSFRDRWAGELFF. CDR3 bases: TGTGCCAGCAGTTTCCGGGACAGGTGGGCCGGGGAGCTGTTTTTT.

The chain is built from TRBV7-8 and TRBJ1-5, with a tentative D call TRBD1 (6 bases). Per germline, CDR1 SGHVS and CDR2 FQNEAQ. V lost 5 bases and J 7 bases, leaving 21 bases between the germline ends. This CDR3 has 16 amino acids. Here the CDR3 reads CASSPPIWDTGQPQHF. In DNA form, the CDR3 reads TGTGCCAGCAGCCCTCCGATCTGGGACACCGGGCAGCCCCAGCATTTT. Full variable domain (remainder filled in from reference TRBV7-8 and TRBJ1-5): GAGVSQSPRYKVAKRGQDVALRCDPISGHVSLFWYQQALGQGPEFLTYFQNEAQLDKSGLPSDRFFAERPEGSVSTLKIQRTQQEDSAVYLCASSPPIWDTGQPQHFGDGTRLSIL.

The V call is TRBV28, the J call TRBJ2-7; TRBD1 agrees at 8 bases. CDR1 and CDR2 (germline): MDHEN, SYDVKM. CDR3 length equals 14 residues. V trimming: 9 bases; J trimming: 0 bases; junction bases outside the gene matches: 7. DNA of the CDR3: TGTGCCAGTGGACAGGGCGGGCGCTCCTACGAGCAGTACTTC. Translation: CASGQGGRSYEQYF.

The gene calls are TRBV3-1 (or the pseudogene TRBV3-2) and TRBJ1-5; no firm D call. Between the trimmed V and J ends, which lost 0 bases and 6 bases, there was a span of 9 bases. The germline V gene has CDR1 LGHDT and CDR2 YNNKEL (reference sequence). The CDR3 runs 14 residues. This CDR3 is CASSQDMGSQPQHF. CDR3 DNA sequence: TGTGCCAGCAGCCAAGATATGGGGAGTCAGCCCCAGCATTTT.

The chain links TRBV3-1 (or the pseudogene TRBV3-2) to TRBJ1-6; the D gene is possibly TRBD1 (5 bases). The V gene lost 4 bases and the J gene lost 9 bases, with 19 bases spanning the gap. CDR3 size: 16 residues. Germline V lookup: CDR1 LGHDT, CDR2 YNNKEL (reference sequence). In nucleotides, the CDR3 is TGTGCCAGCAGCCTATCAGACCGGGGGGTGAGTTCACCCCTCCACTTT. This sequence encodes CASSLSDRGVSSPLHF.

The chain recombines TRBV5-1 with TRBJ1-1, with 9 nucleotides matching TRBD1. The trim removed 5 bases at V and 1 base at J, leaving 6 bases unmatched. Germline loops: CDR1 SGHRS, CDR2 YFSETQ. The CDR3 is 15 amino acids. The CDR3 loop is CASRETGQGNTEAFF. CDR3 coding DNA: TGCGCCAGCAGGGAGACGGGACAGGGGAACACTGAAGCTTTCTTT. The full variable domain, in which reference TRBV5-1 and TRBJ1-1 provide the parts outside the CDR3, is KAGVTQTPRYLIKTRGQQVTLSCSPISGHRSVSWYQQTPGQGLQFLFEYFSETQRNKGNFPGRFSGRQFSNSRSEMNVSTLELGDSALYLCASRETGQGNTEAFFGQGTRLTVV.

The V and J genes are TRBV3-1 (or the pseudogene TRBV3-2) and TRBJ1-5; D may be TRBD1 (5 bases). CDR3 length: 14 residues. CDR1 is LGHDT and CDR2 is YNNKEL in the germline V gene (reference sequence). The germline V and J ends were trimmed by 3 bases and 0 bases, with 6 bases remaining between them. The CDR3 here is CASSHRDSNQPQHF. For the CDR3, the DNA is TGTGCCAGCAGCCACAGGGATAGCAATCAGCCCCAGCATTTT.

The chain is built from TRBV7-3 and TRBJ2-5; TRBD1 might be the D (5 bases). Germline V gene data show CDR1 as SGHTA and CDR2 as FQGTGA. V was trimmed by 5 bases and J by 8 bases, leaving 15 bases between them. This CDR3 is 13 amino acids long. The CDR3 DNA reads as TGTGCCAGCAGCCTCCTCGACAGTCCTACCCAGTACTTC. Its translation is CASSLLDSPTQYF.

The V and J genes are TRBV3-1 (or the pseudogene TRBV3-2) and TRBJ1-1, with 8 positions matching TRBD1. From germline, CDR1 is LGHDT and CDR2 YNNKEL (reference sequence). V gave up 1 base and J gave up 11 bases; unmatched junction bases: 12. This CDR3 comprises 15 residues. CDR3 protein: CASSQGAGGAFGAFF. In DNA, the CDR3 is TGTGCCAGCAGCCAAGGAGCAGGGGGCGCGTTTGGGGCTTTCTTT.